What follows describes a single TCR beta chain. Methods used by the authors: Amplification from reference gene primers served as the basis for estimated nucleated cell counts. The method was immunoSEQ multiplex PCR; TCRdb's version includes in-frame clones alone and lacks a portion of them. The DNA gave D and trimming, while V, J and clone size come from that table. Among 85,000 to 130,000 clones listed, 84% were seen once. These data are taken from a study of blood T cell repertoires in COVID-19. About the research overall: T cells, B-cell-depleted T cells, or PBMCs provided the cDNA or gDNA that served as material.

Germline trimming cut 5 bases from V and 6 bases from J; bases unmatched to any gene: 9. This CDR3 comprises 16 residues. Germline CDR1 and CDR2: LGHDT and YNNKEL (reference sequence). The specimen sequenced was peripheral blood. The chain joins TRBV3-1 (or the pseudogene TRBV3-2) to TRBJ1-6; 8 nucleotides align to TRBD1. The TCR was taken from a man in his fifties or sixties with acute or convalescent COVID-19. This CDR3 reads CASSSRTGLGNSPLHF. CDR3 coding DNA: TGTGCCAGCAGCTCCCGGACAGGGCTGGGTAATTCACCCCTCCACTTT.